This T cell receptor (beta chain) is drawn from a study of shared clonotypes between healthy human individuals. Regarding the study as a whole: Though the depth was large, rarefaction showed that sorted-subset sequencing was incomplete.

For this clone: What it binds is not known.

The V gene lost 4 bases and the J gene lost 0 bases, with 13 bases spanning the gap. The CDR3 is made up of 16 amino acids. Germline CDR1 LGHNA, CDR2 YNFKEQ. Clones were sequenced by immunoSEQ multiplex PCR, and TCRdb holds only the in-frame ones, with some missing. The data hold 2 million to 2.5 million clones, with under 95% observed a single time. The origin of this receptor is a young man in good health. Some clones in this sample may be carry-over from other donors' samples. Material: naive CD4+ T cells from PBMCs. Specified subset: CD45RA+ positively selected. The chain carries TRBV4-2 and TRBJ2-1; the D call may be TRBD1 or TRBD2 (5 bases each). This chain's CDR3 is CASSRAGTSSYNEQFF. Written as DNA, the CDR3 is TGTGCCAGCAGCCGCGCCGGGACGAGCTCCTACAATGAGCAGTTCTTC.